Below, one T cell receptor (beta chain) is given with its context. The antigen is not known. Presence of unique molecular identifiers characterized the TCR beta cDNA libraries. TCRdb redid the calling of the PCR reads with MiXCR, one entry per CDR3 protein. The repertoire holds approximately 630,000 distinct CDR3 sequences, around 64% seen once, with 10% to 12% in the top ten. This entry is derived from a study of post-analysis software for immune sequencing data. Broader study findings: A few TRBV segments were significantly more frequent in patients than in controls. TRBV5-6, TRBV5-1 and TRBV20-1 were among these segments.

Trimming removed 7 bases from V and 8 bases from J; junction bases left unmatched: 9. The CDR3 covers 13 residues. Germline V CDR1 and CDR2: LNHDA, SQIVND (reference sequence). Sequencing was performed on blood. This clonotype was sampled from a girl aged 2-10 years with multiple sclerosis. The chain links TRBV19 to TRBJ1-2, with 8 bases matching TRBD1. Here the CDR3 reads CASNPQGARGYTF. The CDR3 nucleotides read TGTGCCAGTAACCCCCAGGGGGCGCGAGGCTACACCTTC.